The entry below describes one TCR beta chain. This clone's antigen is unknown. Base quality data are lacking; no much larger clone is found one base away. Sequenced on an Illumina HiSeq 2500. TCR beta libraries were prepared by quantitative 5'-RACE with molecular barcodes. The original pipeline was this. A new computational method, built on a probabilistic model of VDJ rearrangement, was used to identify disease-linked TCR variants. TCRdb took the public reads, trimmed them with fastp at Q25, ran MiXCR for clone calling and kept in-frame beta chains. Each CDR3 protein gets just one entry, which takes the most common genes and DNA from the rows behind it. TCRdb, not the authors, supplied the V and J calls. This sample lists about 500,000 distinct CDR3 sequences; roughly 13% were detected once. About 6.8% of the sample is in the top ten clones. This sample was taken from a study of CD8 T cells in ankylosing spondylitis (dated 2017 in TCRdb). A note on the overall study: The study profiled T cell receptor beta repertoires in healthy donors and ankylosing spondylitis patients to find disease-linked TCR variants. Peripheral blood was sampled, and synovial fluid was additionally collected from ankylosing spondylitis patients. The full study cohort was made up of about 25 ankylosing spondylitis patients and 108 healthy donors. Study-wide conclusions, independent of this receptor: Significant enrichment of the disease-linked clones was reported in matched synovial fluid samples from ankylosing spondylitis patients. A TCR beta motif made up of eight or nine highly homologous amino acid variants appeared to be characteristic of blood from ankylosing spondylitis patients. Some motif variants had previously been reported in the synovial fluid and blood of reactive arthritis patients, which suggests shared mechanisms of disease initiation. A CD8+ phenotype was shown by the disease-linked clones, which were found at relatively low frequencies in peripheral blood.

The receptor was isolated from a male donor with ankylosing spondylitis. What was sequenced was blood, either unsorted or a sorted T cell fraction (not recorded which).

The CDR3 in this case is CASSLVWGQSEKLFF. The nucleotide sequence is TGCGCCAGCAGCTTGGTCTGGGGACAGAGTGAAAAACTGTTTTTT. The chain is made from TRBV5-1 and TRBJ1-4; 7 bases in the middle match TRBD1. Trimming accounts for 0 bases at V and 7 bases at J, while the number of junction bases matched to no gene is 6. CDR1 and CDR2 were assigned from the germline V gene as SGHRS and YFSETQ. The CDR3 starts with the cysteine, ends with the phenylalanine, and has 15 residues. The DNA shown is the 45-base CDR3, in frame from base 1.